Below are 7 T cell receptor beta chains sequenced from a single sample in a study of technical replicates of blood from several donors. Profiled with immunoSEQ multiplex PCR; TCRdb holds only in-frame clones, not every one. The sample includes 60,000 or so clones, around nine tenths of them seen just once. Sequenced sample: PBMCs. The receptors shown here come from a human donor in good health. Some clones in this sample may be carry-over from other donors' samples.

The chain joins TRBV9 to TRBJ2-7; the D gene is possibly TRBD1 (6 bases). This CDR3 is 13 amino acids long. Germline loops: CDR1 SGDLS, CDR2 YYNGEE. Deletions cut 7 bases from V and 0 bases from J, with 11 bases between. The DNA of the CDR3 is TGTGCCAGCCGGAGAGGGGGCTCCTACGAGCAGTACTTC. It translates to CASRRGGSYEQYF.

In its sample, this clone was seen a few times. The chain links TRBV19 to TRBJ1-1; 8 bases are shared with TRBD1. V was clipped by 6 bases and J by 8 bases; unmatched bases: 17. This CDR3 region has 16 residues. From germline, CDR1 is LNHDA and CDR2 SQIVND (reference sequence). The CDR3: CASRPGGRDRSIEAFF. CDR3 DNA sequence: TGTGCCAGTAGGCCAGGGGGCAGGGATCGTTCCATAGAAGCTTTCTTT. Full variable domain (rest looked up from reference TRBV19 and TRBJ1-1): DGGITQSPKYLFRKEGQNVTLSCEQNLNHDAMYWYRQDPGQGLRLIYYSQIVNDFQKGDIAEGYSVSREKKESFPLTVTSAQKNPTAFYLCASRPGGRDRSIEAFFGQGTRLTVV.

The chain has TRBV5-1 and TRBJ1-1, with no clear D. The CDR3 runs to 11 residues. Trimming pared 5 bases from V and 8 bases from J, leaving 10 bases between. Germline V gives CDR1 SGHRS, CDR2 YFSETQ. CDR3 in DNA: TGCGCCAGCAGTGAGGGCCCCGAAGCTTTCTTT. Its translation: CASSEGPEAFF.

This clone was counted only a few times. The CDR3 DNA reads as TGTGCCAGCACCTTCCCGGACAGCTCTGGCTACACCTTC. Its protein product is CASTFPDSSGYTF. The chain recombines TRBV7-2 with TRBJ1-2; TRBD1 is a possible D gene (6 bases). The CDR3 runs to 13 residues. Trimming cost V 7 bases and J 7 bases, with 16 bases left between them. Per germline, CDR1 SGHTA and CDR2 FQGNSA.

The chain is built from TRBV30 and TRBJ1-1, with 9 bases that match TRBD1. This CDR3 spans 13 amino acids. Trimming took 3 bases from V and 7 from J; bases not matched to a gene: 6. From germline, CDR1 is GTSNPN and CDR2 SVGIG (reference sequence). The CDR3 region has the DNA TGTGCCTGGAGACGGGACAGGGTTCGTGAAGCTTTCTTT. Its translation: CAWRRDRVREAFF.

This clone is labeled as medium-sized (0.01 to 0.1%). The J gene is TRBJ2-2, the V gene TRBV7-6; 10 bases are shared with TRBD1. The germline V gene encodes CDR1 SGHVS and CDR2 FNYEAQ. The CDR3 totals 17 residues. V trimming: 5 bases; J trimming: 0 bases; junction bases outside the gene matches: 6. CDR3 loop: CASSTDRGWSNTGELFF. CDR3 in DNA: TGTGCCAGCAGCACGGACAGGGGGTGGTCGAACACCGGGGAGCTGTTTTTT.

The V call is TRBV7-9, the J call TRBJ1-5; weak D call: TRBD1 (6 bases). This CDR3 has 12 amino acids. The germline gives CDR1 SEHNR, CDR2 FQNEAQ (reference sequence). Trimming pared 4 bases from V and 11 bases from J, leaving 12 bases between. The CDR3 sequence: CASSSGTSAQHF. Written as DNA, the CDR3 is TGTGCCAGCAGCTCAGGGACATCTGCCCAGCATTTT.